This T cell receptor beta chain was sequenced for a study of blood T cell repertoires in COVID-19. The authors' processing: Reference gene primers were amplified, and this amplification served to estimate nucleated cell counts. Sequencing was performed with immunoSEQ multiplex PCR; in TCRdb, only in-frame clones are kept and a portion is missing. The DNA was the basis for D and trimming; V, J and clone size are from that table. Of approximately 160,000 clones detected, 75% to 85% appear once; the ten largest clones hold around 5.9%. Recruitment covered fewer than 25 US areas and drew participants whose ages spanned roughly 18 to 100 years. Researchers sorted participants into cohorts using their self-reported clinical history. Recovery among Cohort 3 donors was established by two negative PCRs, clearance, or symptom resolution. Trimming removed 5 bases at V and 2 bases at J, with 7 bases between. This CDR3 has 13 amino acids. The germline V gene encodes CDR1 SGHTA and CDR2 FQGNSA.

V and J are TRBV7-2 and TRBJ2-1; D ambiguous. The source of this sequence is a man aged 40-55 years who had recovered from COVID-19. The sequencing sample was made of PBMCs or T cells enriched from blood (not recorded which). The CDR3 DNA sequence: TGTGCCAGCAGCCTCAACACCTACAATGAGCAGTTCTTC. It is translated as CASSLNTYNEQFF.